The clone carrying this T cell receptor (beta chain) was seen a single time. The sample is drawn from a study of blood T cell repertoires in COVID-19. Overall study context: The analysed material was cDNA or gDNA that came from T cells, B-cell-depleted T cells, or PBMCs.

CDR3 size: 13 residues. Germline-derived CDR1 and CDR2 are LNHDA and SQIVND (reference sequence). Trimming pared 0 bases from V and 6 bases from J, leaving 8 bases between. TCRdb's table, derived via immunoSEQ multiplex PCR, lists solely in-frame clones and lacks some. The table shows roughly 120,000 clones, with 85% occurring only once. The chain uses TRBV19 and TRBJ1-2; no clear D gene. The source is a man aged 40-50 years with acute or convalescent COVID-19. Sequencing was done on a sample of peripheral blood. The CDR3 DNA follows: TGTGCCAGTAGTATAGAGAGGGCGAATGGCTACACCTTC. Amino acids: CASSIERANGYTF.